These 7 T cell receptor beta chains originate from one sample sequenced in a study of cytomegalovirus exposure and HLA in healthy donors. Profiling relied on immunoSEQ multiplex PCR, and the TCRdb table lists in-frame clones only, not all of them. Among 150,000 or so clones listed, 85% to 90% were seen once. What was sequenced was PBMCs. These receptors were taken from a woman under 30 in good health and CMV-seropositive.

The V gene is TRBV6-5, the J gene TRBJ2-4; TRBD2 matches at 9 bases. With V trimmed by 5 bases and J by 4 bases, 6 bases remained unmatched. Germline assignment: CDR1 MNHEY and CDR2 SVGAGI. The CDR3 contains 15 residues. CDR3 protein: CASSLAGLGKNIQYF. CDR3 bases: TGTGCCAGCAGTCTAGCGGGACTAGGGAAAAACATTCAGTACTTC.

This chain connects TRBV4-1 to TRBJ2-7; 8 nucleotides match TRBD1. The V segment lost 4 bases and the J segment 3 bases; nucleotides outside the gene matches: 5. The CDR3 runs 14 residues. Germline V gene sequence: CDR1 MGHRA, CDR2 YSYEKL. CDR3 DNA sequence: TGCGCCAGCAGCCTACAGGGGGAGAGCTACGAGCAGTACTTC. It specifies CASSLQGESYEQYF.

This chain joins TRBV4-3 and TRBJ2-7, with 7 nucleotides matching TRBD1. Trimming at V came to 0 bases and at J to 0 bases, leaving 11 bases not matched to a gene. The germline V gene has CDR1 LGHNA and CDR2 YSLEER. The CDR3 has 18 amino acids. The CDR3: CASSQEPPTGRRSYEQYF. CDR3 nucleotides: TGCGCCAGCAGCCAAGAACCCCCGACAGGGCGCCGCTCCTACGAGCAGTACTTC.

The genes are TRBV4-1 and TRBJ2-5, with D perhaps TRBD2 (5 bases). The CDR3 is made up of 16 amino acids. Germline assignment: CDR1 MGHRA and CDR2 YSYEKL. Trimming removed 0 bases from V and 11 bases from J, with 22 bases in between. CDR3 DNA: TGCGCCAGCAGCCAAGAGGGCGGGTGGGCCGCTACGAAGCAGTACTTC. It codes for CASSQEGGWAATKQYF.

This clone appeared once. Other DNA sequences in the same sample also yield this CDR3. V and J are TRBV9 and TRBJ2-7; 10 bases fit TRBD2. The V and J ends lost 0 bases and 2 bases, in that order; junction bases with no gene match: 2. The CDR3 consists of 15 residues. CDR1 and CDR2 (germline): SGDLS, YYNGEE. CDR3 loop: CASSVGTSGTYEQYF. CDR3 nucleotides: TGTGCCAGCAGCGTAGGGACTAGCGGCACCTACGAGCAGTACTTC.

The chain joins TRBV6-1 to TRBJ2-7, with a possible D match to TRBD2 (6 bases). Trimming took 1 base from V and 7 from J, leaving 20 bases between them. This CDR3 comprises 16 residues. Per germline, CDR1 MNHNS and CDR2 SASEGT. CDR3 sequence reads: CASSEDLGQRAKEQYF. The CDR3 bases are TGTGCCAGCAGTGAAGACTTGGGCCAGCGGGCTAAGGAGCAGTACTTC.

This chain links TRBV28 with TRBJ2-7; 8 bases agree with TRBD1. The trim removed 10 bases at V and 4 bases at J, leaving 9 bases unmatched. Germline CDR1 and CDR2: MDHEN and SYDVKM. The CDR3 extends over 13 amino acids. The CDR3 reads CAITGTGGYEQYF. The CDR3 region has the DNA TGTGCCATCACAGGGACAGGAGGGTACGAGCAGTACTTC.